Shown below are 7 T cell receptor beta chains from a single sample sequenced in a study of blood T cell repertoires in COVID-19. Data came from immunoSEQ multiplex PCR; TCRdb stores just in-frame clones and leaves some out. The sample consists of 150,000 to 200,000 clones, 65% to 85% of them appearing once. Sequencing input: peripheral blood. All receptors come from a man aged 55 to 69 with active or convalescent COVID-19.

The rearrangement uses TRBV6-1 and TRBJ1-2, with TRBD1 identical over 7 bases. This CDR3 region has 15 residues. V trimming: 3 bases; J trimming: 2 bases; junction bases outside the gene matches: 6. CDR1 and CDR2 (germline): MNHNS, SASEGT. The CDR3 DNA reads as TGTGCCAGCAGTGATTCGAGACAGGGCAACTATGGCTACACCTTC. Its protein product is CASSDSRQGNYGYTF.

This clone has just a few counts. The chain combines TRBV28 with TRBJ2-5; TRBD1 aligns across 8 bases. J was trimmed by 5 bases and V by 3 bases; bases with no gene match: 14. CDR3 length: 17 residues. The germline CDR1 and CDR2 sequences are MDHEN and SYDVKM. The CDR3 protein is CASSLGSGQGASETQYF. CDR3 nucleotide sequence: TGTGCCAGCAGTTTGGGGAGTGGGCAGGGGGCTTCGGAGACCCAGTACTTC.

V is TRBV19 and J is TRBJ2-1; D gene ambiguous. The CDR3 runs to 14 residues. The germline gives CDR1 LNHDA, CDR2 SQIVND (reference sequence). Trimming cost V 3 bases and J 1 base, with 7 bases left between them. CDR3 in amino acids: CASSIQRSYNEQFF. The DNA for the CDR3 is TGTGCCAGTAGTATCCAGAGGTCCTACAATGAGCAGTTCTTC.

This chain connects TRBV19 to TRBJ1-1; the D gene is possibly TRBD1 (6 bases). The CDR3 extends over 15 amino acids. Looked up from germline, CDR1 is LNHDA and CDR2 is SQIVND (reference sequence). Trimming took off 7 bases at V and 6 bases at J, with 21 bases between the two ends. In DNA form, the CDR3 reads TGTGCCAGTACCCCCGGGGGGGGCGCGAGGTCTGAAGCTTTCTTT. Amino acids: CASTPGGGARSEAFF.

This clone was seen just once. The V and J genes are TRBV6-1 and TRBJ2-2; 9 nucleotides agree with TRBD2. The CDR3 loop spans 16 amino acids. Germline V gene lookup returns CDR1 MNHNS and CDR2 SASEGT. V lost 4 bases, J lost 3 bases, and 6 bases stayed unmatched. CDR3 nucleotide sequence: TGTGCCAGCAGTGGTAGCGGGAGTATTGACACCGGGGAGCTGTTTTTT. As protein: CASSGSGSIDTGELFF.

This clone was recorded once. The V call is TRBV4-1, the J call TRBJ2-1, with D perhaps matching TRBD2 (5 bases). The CDR3 is made up of 16 amino acids. Germline loops: CDR1 MGHRA, CDR2 YSYEKL. Trimming removed 0 bases from V and 5 bases from J, with 14 bases in between. The CDR3 coding sequence is TGCGCCAGCAGCCAAGAAGCGCCTAGCAAGAACAATGAGCAGTTCTTC. It yields the protein CASSQEAPSKNNEQFF.

This chain joins TRBV6-2 or TRBV6-3 and TRBJ2-5; 10 bases are shared with TRBD2. The CDR3 runs to 20 residues. CDR1 MNHEY and CDR2 SVGEGT come from the germline V gene. V was pared by 3 bases and J by 2 bases, with 18 bases of the junction left unmatched. The CDR3 region has the DNA TGTGCCAGCAGTTATTCTAGACAGCCCGGGACTAGCGTGGTACAAGAGACCCAGTACTTC. Translating it yields CASSYSRQPGTSVVQETQYF.